This TCR beta chain emerged from a study of cytomegalovirus exposure and HLA in healthy donors. Broader study findings: According to a later analysis, most TCR beta chains associated with CMV appeared HLA-restricted. Sequencing likely produced, as an artifact, a cluster of highly shared sequence variants. Highest at DRB1 and lowest at HLA-C, TCR association rates differed among HLA loci in a later analysis.

The CDR3 contains 18 residues. The germline V and J ends were trimmed by 2 bases and 3 bases, with 19 bases remaining between them. Germline CDR1 reads LGHNA; CDR2 reads YSLEER. Donors showed nominal health when sampled, although they likely had unrecorded immune exposures. This clone was counted once. Its antigen is undetermined. Researchers ran the PCR with 60 Vbeta and 13 Jbeta primers. Profiled with immunoSEQ multiplex PCR; TCRdb holds only in-frame clones, not every one. Of 150,000 to 200,000 clones detected, approximately 70% appear once; the ten largest clones hold about 2.9%. The source is a woman aged 40 to 50 in good health and CMV-seropositive. Material: PBMCs. The chain is built from TRBV4-3 and TRBJ2-2; tentatively, D is TRBD2 (6 bases). The CDR3 nucleotides are TGCGCCAGCAGCCAACTTGCGGGGAGGCCCTCTTACACCGGGGAGCTGTTTTTT. Encoded protein: CASSQLAGRPSYTGELFF.